These 14 T cell receptor beta chains were all obtained from the same sample, sequenced in a study of cytomegalovirus exposure and HLA in healthy donors. PCR involved 60 Vbeta and 13 Jbeta primers. The repertoire was sequenced with immunoSEQ multiplex PCR; TCRdb's copy has only in-frame clones and lacks some. The sample shows about 86,000 clones, more than 75% of them seen only once. The source material was PBMCs. Receptors were obtained from a woman aged 40 to 55 in good health and CMV-seropositive.

The gene calls are TRBV30 and TRBJ1-1; 11 bases fit TRBD1. The V and J ends lost 7 bases and 5 bases, in that order; junction bases with no gene match: 3. The CDR3 totals 12 residues. From germline, CDR1 is GTSNPN and CDR2 SVGIG (reference sequence). CDR3 DNA: TGTGCCTCGGACAGGGGGCGGACTGAAGCTTTCTTT. This translates into CASDRGRTEAFF.

The J gene is TRBJ1-3, the V gene TRBV7-9; maybe TRBD1 (6 bases). The CDR3 extends over 16 amino acids. With 3 bases removed from V and 2 bases from J, the gap between germline ends came to 14 bases. Germline loops: CDR1 SEHNR, CDR2 FQNEAQ (reference sequence). CDR3 region: CASSFSTQGTGNTIYF. The CDR3 coding sequence is TGTGCCAGCAGCTTTTCCACACAGGGAACTGGAAACACCATATATTTT. Full variable domain (outside the CDR3, taken from reference TRBV7-9 and TRBJ1-3): DTGVSQNPRHKITKRGQNVTFRCDPISEHNRLYWYRQTLGQGPEFLTYFQNEAQLEKSRLLSDRFSAERPKGSFSTLEIQRTEQGDSAMYLCASSFSTQGTGNTIYFGEGSWLTVV.

The chain combines TRBV4-3 with TRBJ1-2; 9 nucleotides align to TRBD1. Germline V gives CDR1 LGHNA, CDR2 YSLEER. The CDR3 spans 16 residues. Trimming removed 3 bases from V and 0 bases from J; junction bases left unmatched: 5. The chain's CDR3 is CASSQLTGGPNYGYTF. CDR3 in DNA: TGCGCCAGCAGCCAGCTAACAGGGGGCCCTAACTATGGCTACACCTTC.

The rearrangement links TRBV7-9 to TRBJ1-2; D gene ambiguous. Germline V lookup: CDR1 SEHNR, CDR2 FQNEAQ (reference sequence). This CDR3 has 11 residues. The V end was cut by 1 base, the J end by 8 bases, with 5 bases between. The CDR3 reads CASSLGGGYTF. For the CDR3, the DNA is TGTGCCAGCAGCTTAGGAGGCGGCTACACCTTC.

The rearrangement links TRBV6-5 to TRBJ2-6; 8 nucleotides align to TRBD1. Looked up from germline, CDR1 is MNHEY and CDR2 is SVGAGI. CDR3 length equals 15 residues. Trimming cost V 6 bases and J 2 bases; bases outside gene matches: 3. CDR3: CASRTTGAGANVLTF. CDR3 DNA sequence: TGTGCCAGCAGAACGACAGGGGCTGGGGCCAACGTCCTGACTTTC.

The rearrangement links TRBV4-3 to TRBJ2-2; D possibly corresponds to TRBD2 (6 bases). Per germline, CDR1 LGHNA and CDR2 YSLEER. The CDR3 spans 14 residues. Trimming shortened V by 1 base and J by 5 bases, and 8 bases separated the two germline ends. CDR3 DNA: TGCGCCAGCAGCCAAGGGGGGGAAACCGGGGAGCTGTTTTTT. This sequence encodes CASSQGGETGELFF.

The rearrangement links TRBV30 to TRBJ2-3; 16 nucleotides align to TRBD2. Germline V lookup: CDR1 GTSNPN, CDR2 SVGIG (reference sequence). Unmatched junction bases numbered 7, after V lost 4 bases and J lost 0 bases. CDR3 length: 18 residues. CDR3 in DNA: TGTGCCTGGAAAAAGGGACTAGCGGGAGGGCCGAGCACAGATACGCAGTATTTT. As protein: CAWKKGLAGGPSTDTQYF.

The chain recombines TRBV30 with TRBJ1-5; D may be TRBD1 (5 bases). Germline CDR1 is GTSNPN and CDR2 is SVGIG (reference sequence). CDR3 length: 17 amino acids. The germline V and J ends were trimmed by 2 bases and 2 bases, with 19 bases remaining between them. The CDR3 DNA sequence: TGTGCCTGGAGTACGCCGGGACTTCGAGCGGGCAATCAGCCCCAGCATTTT. Amino acids: CAWSTPGLRAGNQPQHF.

The chain employs TRBV18 and TRBJ1-1; 7 bases line up with TRBD1. The CDR3 extends over 17 amino acids. J lost 4 bases, V lost 3 bases, and 14 bases had no gene match. Germline V CDR1 and CDR2: KGHSH, LQKENI. This chain's CDR3 is CASSPSRDRAVLTEAFF. The CDR3 bases are TGTGCCAGCTCACCTTCCCGCGACAGGGCGGTTCTCACTGAAGCTTTCTTT. Variable domain in full (rest from reference TRBV18 and TRBJ1-1): NAGVMQNPRHLVRRRGQEARLRCSPMKGHSHVYWYRQLPEEGLKFMVYLQKENIIDESGMPKERFSAEFPKEGPSILRIQQVVRGDSAAYFCASSPSRDRAVLTEAFFGQGTRLTVV.

The chain has TRBV27 and TRBJ1-2; perhaps TRBD1 as D (5 bases). This CDR3 has 13 residues. Germline V gene data show CDR1 as MNHEY and CDR2 as SMNVEV (reference sequence). V gave up 3 bases and J gave up 5 bases, with 10 bases separating them. This chain's CDR3 is CASSLGQPYGYTF. Written as DNA, the CDR3 is TGTGCCAGCAGTTTGGGGCAGCCGTATGGCTACACCTTC.

The V and J genes are TRBV7-8 and TRBJ2-7, with D possibly matching TRBD2 (7 bases). Looked up from germline, CDR1 is SGHVS and CDR2 is FQNEAQ. This CDR3 is built from 15 residues. The ends were cut back, 7 bases at V and 2 bases at J, with 18 bases in the middle. The CDR3 loop is CASIPRGGYTYEQYF. The CDR3 nucleotides read TGTGCCAGCATTCCAAGGGGGGGGTATACCTACGAGCAGTACTTC.

This chain uses TRBV2 with TRBJ1-2; D unresolved. The ends were cut back, 7 bases at V and 4 bases at J, with 19 bases in the middle. Looked up from germline, CDR1 is SNHLY and CDR2 is FYNNEI. The CDR3 totals 15 residues. The chain's CDR3 is CASTQFGLPGYGYTF. CDR3 nucleotide sequence: TGTGCCAGCACCCAATTCGGACTTCCGGGCTATGGCTACACCTTC.

This chain connects TRBV2 to TRBJ1-2; D gene ambiguous. Per germline, CDR1 SNHLY and CDR2 FYNNEI. The V and J ends lost 6 bases and 3 bases respectively, with 11 bases between them. This CDR3 region has 13 residues. CDR3 sequence (DNA): TGTGCCAGCAGAGCGGACGGATACTATGGCTACACCTTC. Protein sequence: CASRADGYYGYTF.

CDR3 loop: CASSILGTGRSNQPQHF. The CDR3 DNA sequence: TGTGCCAGTAGTATCCTCGGGACAGGGAGGAGCAATCAGCCCCAGCATTTT. The rearrangement links TRBV19 to TRBJ1-5, with 9 nucleotides matching TRBD1. This CDR3 is built from 17 residues. Germline CDR1 reads LNHDA; CDR2 reads SQIVND (reference sequence). Trimming cost V 3 bases and J 1 base; bases outside gene matches: 7.